Sequencing of this T cell receptor (beta chain) was carried out in a study of T cell repertoires in cytomegalovirus infection. Study as a whole: Based on public TCR beta signatures, there were indications of CMV infection and of a matching HLA type. Study observations and caveats: Adding up the frequency of public TCR beta families identified people who carried CMV plus the relevant HLA. The ex vivo response was dominated by HLA-C-restricted CMV-specific TCR beta clonotypes.

MiXCR, run by TCRdb on the reads, gives a single entry per CDR3 protein. The sample records some 920,000 distinct CDR3 sequences, more than 25% being singletons. Per the germline V gene, CDR1 is SEHNR and CDR2 is FQNEAQ (reference sequence). The CDR3 consists of 15 residues. J gave up 6 bases and V 0 bases, and 4 bases lay outside the gene matches. This clonotype was seen a handful of times. The antigen remains undetermined. The rearrangement joins TRBV7-9 to TRBJ1-2, with 10 bases aligning to TRBD1. The source of this sequence is a human donor in good health (CMV status not recorded). Some clones in this sample may be carry-over from other donors' samples. The sequenced sample was cultured CD8+ T cells from PBMCs, obtained from culture after CMV antigen stimulation. This CDR3 reads CASSLAGTGADGYTF. The CDR3 nucleotides are TGTGCCAGCAGCTTAGCCGGGACAGGGGCGGATGGCTACACCTTC. The full variable domain, completed using reference TRBV7-9 and TRBJ1-2, is DTGVSQNPRHKITKRGQNVTFRCDPISEHNRLYWYRQTLGQGPEFLTYFQNEAQLEKSRLLSDRFSAERPKGSFSTLEIQRTEQGDSAMYLCASSLAGTGADGYTFGSGTRLTVV.